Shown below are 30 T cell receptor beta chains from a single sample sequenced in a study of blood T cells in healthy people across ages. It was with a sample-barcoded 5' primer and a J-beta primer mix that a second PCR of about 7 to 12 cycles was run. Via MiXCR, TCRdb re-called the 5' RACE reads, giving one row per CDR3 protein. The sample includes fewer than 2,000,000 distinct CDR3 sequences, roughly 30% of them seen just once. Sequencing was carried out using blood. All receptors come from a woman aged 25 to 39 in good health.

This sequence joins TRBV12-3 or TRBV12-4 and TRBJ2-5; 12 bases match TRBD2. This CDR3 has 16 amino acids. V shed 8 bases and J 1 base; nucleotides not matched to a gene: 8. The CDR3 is CASRTLAGGTQETQYF. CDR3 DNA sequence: TGTGCCAGCCGAACCCTAGCGGGAGGGACCCAAGAGACCCAGTACTTC.

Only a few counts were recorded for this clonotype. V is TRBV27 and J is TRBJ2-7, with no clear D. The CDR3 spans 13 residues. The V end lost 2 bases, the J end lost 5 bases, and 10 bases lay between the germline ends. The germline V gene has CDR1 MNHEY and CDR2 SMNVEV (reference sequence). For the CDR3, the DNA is TGTGCCAGCAGTTTACGGCCCTGGGACGAGCAGTACTTC. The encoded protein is CASSLRPWDEQYF.

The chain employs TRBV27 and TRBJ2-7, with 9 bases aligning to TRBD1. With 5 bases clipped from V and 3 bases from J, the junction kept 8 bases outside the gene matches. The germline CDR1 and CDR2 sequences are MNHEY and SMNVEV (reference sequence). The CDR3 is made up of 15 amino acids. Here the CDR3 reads CASSLSGTGIYEQYF. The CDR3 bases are TGTGCCAGCAGTCTCTCCGGGACAGGGATCTACGAGCAGTACTTC.

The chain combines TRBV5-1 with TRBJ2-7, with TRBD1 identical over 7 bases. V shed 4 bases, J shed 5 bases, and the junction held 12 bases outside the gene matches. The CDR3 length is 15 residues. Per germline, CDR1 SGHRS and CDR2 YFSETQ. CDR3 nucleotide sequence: TGCGCCAGCAGCGGTAAAGGACAGGCTTTCCACGAGCAGTACTTC. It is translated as CASSGKGQAFHEQYF.

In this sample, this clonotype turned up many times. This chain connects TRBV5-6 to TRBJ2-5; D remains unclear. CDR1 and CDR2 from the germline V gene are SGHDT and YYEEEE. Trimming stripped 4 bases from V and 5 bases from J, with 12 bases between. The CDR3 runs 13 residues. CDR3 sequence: CASSRDFSETQYF. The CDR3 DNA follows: TGTGCCAGCAGCCGCGATTTCTCGGAGACCCAGTACTTC.

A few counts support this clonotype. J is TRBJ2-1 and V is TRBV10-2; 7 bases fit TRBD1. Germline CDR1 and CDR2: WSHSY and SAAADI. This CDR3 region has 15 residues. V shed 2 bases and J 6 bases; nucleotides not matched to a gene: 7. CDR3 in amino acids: CASSEQGGAGNEQFF. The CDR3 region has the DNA TGCGCCAGCAGTGAGCAAGGGGGCGCGGGCAATGAGCAGTTCTTC.

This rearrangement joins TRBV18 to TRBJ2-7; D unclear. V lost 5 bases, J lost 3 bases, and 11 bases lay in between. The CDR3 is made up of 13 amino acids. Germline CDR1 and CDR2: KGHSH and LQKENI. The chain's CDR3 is CASSALLNYEQYF. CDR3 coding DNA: TGTGCCAGCTCAGCCCTATTGAACTACGAGCAGTACTTC.

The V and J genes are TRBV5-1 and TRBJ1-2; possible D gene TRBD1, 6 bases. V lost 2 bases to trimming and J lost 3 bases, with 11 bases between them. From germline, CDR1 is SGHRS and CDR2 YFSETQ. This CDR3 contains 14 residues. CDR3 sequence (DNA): TGCGCCAGCAGCTTCGGGGGGCAGGACTATGGCTACACCTTC. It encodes CASSFGGQDYGYTF.

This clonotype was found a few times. CDR3: CASSIVAVGLSEQFF. CDR3 DNA: TGTGCCAGCAGCATCGTAGCCGTGGGGCTTAGCGAGCAGTTCTTC. V is TRBV5-5 and J is TRBJ2-1, with TRBD1 as a possible D gene (5 bases). CDR3 length: 15 amino acids. Germline loops: CDR1 SGHKS, CDR2 YYEKEE (reference sequence). V lost 4 bases and J lost 10, with 21 bases in between.

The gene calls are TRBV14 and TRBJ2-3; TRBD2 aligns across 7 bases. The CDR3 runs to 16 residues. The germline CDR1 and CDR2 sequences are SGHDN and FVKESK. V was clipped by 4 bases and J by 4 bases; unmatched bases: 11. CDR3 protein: CASSPGGLVGADTQYF. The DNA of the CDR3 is TGTGCCAGCAGCCCTGGAGGACTAGTGGGGGCAGATACGCAGTATTTT.

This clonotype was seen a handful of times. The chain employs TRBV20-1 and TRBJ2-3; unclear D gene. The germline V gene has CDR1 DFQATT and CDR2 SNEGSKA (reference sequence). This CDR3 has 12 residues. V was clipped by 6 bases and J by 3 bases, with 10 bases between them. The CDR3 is CSAVSPTDTQYF. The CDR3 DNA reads TGCAGTGCGGTCAGCCCTACAGATACGCAGTATTTT.

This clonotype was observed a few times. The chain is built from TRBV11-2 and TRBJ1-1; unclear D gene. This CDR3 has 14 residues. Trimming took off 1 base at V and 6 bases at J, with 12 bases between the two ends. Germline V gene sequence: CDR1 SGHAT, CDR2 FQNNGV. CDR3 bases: TGTGCCAGCAGCTTAGCTTACGTCGGGGCTGAAGCTTTCTTT. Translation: CASSLAYVGAEAFF. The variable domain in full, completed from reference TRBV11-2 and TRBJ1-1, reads EAGVAQSPRYKIIEKRQSVAFWCNPISGHATLYWYQQILGQGPKLLIQFQNNGVVDDSQLPKDRFSAERLKGVDSTLKIQPAKLEDSAVYLCASSLAYVGAEAFFGQGTRLTVV.

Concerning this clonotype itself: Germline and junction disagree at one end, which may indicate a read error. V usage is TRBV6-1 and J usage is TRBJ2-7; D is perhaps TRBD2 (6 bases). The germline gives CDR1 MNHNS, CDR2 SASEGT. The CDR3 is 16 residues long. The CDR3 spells CASSEEAGPFLYGQYF. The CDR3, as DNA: TGTGCCAGCAGTGAAGAGGCGGGGCCCTTTCTCTACGGGCAGTACTTC.

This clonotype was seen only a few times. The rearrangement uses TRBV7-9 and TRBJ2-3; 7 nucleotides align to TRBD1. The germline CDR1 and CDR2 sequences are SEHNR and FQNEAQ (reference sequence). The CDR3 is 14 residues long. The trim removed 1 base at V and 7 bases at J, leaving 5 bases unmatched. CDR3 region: CASSLGGQTYTQYF. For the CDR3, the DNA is TGTGCCAGCAGCTTAGGGGGACAGACTTATACGCAGTATTTT.

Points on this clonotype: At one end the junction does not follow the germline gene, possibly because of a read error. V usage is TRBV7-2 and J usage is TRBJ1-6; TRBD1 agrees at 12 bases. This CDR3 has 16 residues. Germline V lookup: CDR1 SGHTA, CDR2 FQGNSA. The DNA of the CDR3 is TGCGCCAGCAGCTCGGGGGACAGGGGGCGCGGATCACCCCTCCACTTT. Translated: CASSSGDRGRGSPLHF.

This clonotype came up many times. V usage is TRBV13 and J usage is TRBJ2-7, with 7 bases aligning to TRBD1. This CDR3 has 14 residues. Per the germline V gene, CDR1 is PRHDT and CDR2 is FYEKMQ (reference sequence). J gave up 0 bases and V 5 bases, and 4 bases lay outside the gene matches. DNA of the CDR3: TGTGCCAGCAGCCAGGGACAGACCTCCTACGAGCAGTACTTC. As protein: CASSQGQTSYEQYF. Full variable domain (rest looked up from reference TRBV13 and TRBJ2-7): AAGVIQSPRHLIKEKRETATLKCYPIPRHDTVYWYQQGPGQDPQFLISFYEKMQSDKGSIPDRFSAQQFSDYHSELNMSSLELGDSALYFCASSQGQTSYEQYFGPGTRLTVT.

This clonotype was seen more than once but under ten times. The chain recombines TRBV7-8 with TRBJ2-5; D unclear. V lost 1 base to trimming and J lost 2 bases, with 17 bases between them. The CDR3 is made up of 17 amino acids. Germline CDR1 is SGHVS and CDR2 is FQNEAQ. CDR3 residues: CASSLGWGIYLQETQYF. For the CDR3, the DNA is TGTGCCAGCAGCTTAGGATGGGGAATATACCTACAAGAGACCCAGTACTTC.

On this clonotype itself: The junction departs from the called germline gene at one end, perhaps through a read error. Here the CDR3 DNA reads TGTGCCAGTAGTTCCGACAGCCGACCTTATAGCAATCAGCCCCGGCATTTT. Translated: CASSSDSRPYSNQPRHF. V and J are TRBV19 and TRBJ1-5, with D maybe TRBD1 (5 bases). CDR1 is LNHDA and CDR2 is SQIVND in the germline V gene (reference sequence). The CDR3 loop spans 17 amino acids.

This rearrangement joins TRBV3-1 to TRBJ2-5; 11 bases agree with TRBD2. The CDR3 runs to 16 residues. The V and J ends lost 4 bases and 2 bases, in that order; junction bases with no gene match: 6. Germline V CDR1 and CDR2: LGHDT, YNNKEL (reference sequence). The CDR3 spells CASSLRLAGRQETQYF. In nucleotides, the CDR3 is TGTGCCAGCAGCCTTAGACTAGCGGGAAGGCAAGAGACCCAGTACTTC.

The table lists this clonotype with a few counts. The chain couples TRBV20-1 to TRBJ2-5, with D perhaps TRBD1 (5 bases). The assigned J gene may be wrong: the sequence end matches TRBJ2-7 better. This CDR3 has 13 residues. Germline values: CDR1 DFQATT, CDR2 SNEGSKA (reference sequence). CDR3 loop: CSARRDSRSEQYF. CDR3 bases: TGCAGTGCTCGCAGAGACAGTCGATCCGAGCAGTACTTC.

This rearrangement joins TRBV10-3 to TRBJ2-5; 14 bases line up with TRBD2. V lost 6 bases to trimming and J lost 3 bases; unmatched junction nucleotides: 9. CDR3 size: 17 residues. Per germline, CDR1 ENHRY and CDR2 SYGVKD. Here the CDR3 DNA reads TGTGCCATCAGCGCCGGGACTAGCGGGAGAGGGGAAGAGACCCAGTACTTC. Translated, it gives CAISAGTSGRGEETQYF.

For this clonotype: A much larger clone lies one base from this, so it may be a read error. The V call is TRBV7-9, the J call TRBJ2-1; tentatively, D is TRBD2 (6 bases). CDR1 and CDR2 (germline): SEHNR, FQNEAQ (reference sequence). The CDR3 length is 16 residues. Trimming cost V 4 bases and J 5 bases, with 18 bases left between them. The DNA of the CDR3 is TGTGCCAGCAGCTCGGGGGAGCGGAGATTCGACAATGAGCAGTTCTTC. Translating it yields CASSSGERRFDNEQFF.

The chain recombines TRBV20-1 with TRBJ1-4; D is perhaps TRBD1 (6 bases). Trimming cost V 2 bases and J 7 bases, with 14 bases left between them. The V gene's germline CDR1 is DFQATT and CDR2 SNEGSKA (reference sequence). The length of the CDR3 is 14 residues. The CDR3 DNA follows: TGCAGTGCTAGAAAGGGGGGCGGAGGTGAAAAACTGTTTTTT. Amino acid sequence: CSARKGGGGEKLFF.

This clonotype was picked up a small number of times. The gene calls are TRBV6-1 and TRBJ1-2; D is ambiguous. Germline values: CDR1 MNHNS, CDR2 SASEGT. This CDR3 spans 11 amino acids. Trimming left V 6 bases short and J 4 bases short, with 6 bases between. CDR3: CASRNSYGYTF. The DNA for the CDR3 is TGTGCCAGCAGAAACAGCTATGGCTACACCTTC.

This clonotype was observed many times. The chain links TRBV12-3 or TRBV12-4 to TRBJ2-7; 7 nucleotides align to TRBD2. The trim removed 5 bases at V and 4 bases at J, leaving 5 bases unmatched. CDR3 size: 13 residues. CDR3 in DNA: TGTGCCAGCAGTCCGTCTAGCGGTTACGAGCAGTACTTC. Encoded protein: CASSPSSGYEQYF.

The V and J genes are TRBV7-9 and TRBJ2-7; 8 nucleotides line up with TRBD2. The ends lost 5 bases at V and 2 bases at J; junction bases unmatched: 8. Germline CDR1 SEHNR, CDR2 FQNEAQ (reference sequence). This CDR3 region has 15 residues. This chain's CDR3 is CASSTQRELTYEQYF. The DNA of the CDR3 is TGTGCCAGCAGCACCCAGCGGGAGCTAACCTACGAGCAGTACTTC.

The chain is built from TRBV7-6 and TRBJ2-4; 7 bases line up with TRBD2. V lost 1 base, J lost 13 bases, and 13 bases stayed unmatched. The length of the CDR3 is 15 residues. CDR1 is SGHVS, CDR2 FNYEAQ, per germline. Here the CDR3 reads CASSLGLAGAVWQYF. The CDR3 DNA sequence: TGTGCCAGCAGCTTAGGACTAGCAGGTGCAGTGTGGCAGTACTTC.

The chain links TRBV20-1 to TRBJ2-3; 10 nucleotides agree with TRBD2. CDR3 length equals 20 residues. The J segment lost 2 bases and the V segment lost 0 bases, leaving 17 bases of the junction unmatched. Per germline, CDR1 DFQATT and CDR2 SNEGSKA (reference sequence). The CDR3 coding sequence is TGCAGTGCTAGAGATCCGAGCGGGAGGGCCAGGAGTCGGTACACAGATACGCAGTATTTT. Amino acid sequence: CSARDPSGRARSRYTDTQYF.

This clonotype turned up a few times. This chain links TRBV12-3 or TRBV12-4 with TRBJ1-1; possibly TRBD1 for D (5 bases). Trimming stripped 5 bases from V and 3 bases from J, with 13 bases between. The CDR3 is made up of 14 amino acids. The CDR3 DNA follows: TGTGCCAGCAGTCCGGGGGGACCGGACACTGAAGCTTTCTTT. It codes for CASSPGGPDTEAFF.

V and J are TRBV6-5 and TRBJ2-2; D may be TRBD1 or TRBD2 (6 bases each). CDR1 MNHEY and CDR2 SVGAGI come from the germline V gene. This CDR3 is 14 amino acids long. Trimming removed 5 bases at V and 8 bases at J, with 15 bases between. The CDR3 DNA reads TGTGCCAGCAGTAGTAGGGGGGATCGGGGGGAGCTGTTTTTT. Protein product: CASSSRGDRGELFF.